The 31 T cell receptor beta chains reported below all come from one sample, sequenced in a study of persistence of HIV-infected CD4 T cells (dated by TCRdb to 2020 to 2022). The antigens these receptors bind are not known. The immunoSEQ hsTCRB assay version 4, run in survey mode, was used to sequence TCRbeta repertoires from genomic DNA. Sourced from immuneACCESS, this table was stored by TCRdb with only in-frame sequences that have V and J called. A share of the clones is absent; for the studies checked, an unresolved V gene accounts for under half, and the remainder has no known explanation. This sample has approximately 30,000 clones in its table, and 82% of those were observed once. The biggest ten clones account for roughly 5% of the sample. The treatment or condition label, as the study defines it: suppressive antiretroviral therapy. Lysates of CMV-infected fibroblasts at about 11 ug/mL were used to stimulate the cells. Nonresponding CD40L-negative CD69-negative CD45RO-high memory CD4+ T cells were sorted as memory populations depleted of antigen-responding cells.

Sequencing used CD4+ T cells sorted from PBMCs after 18-hour stimulation, obtained from a patient who received antiretroviral therapy. The meaning of the sample's cell subset or site label: CD40L-CD69- CD45RO-high memory CD4 T cells not responding to CMV lysate. The receptors originated from an adult man with HIV who was CMV-seropositive.

The rearrangement uses TRBV5-4 and TRBJ2-2; the match to TRBD2 covers 11 bases. The germline gives CDR1 SGHNT, CDR2 YYREEE (reference sequence). CDR3 length equals 15 residues. V trimming: 2 bases; J trimming: 7 bases; junction bases outside the gene matches: 4. CDR3 residues: CASSFTSGGVGELFF. Written as DNA, the CDR3 is TGTGCCAGCAGCTTTACTAGCGGGGGAGTCGGGGAGCTGTTTTTT.

This clone was observed a single time. This sequence joins TRBV23-1 and TRBJ1-2; 7 nucleotides agree with TRBD1. TRBV23-1 is filed as an ORF, its function uncertain. The V segment lost 9 bases and the J segment 2 bases; nucleotides outside the gene matches: 3. The CDR3 runs to 12 residues. The CDR3 nucleotides read TGCGCCAGTGAGACAGGGAACTATGGCTACACCTTC. Its protein product is CASETGNYGYTF.

The chain carries TRBV6-5 and TRBJ2-7; 9 positions agree with TRBD1. CDR1 is MNHEY and CDR2 is SVGAGI in the germline V gene. This CDR3 region has 15 residues. After removal of 4 bases from V and 3 bases from J, the junction contained 7 bases not matched to a gene. The CDR3 sequence: CASSSRDRADYEQYF. CDR3 in DNA: TGTGCCAGCAGTTCCCGGGACAGGGCAGACTACGAGCAGTACTTC.

The gene calls are TRBV27 and TRBJ2-3, with 9 positions matching TRBD1. With V trimmed by 5 bases and J by 1 base, 4 bases remained unmatched. CDR1 is MNHEY, CDR2 SMNVEV, per germline (reference sequence). The CDR3 totals 15 residues. The CDR3 protein is CASSPRDRGTDTQYF. Written as DNA, the CDR3 is TGTGCCAGCAGTCCCCGGGACAGGGGCACAGATACGCAGTATTTT.

CDR3 in amino acids: CASTPRGVIRVNTEAFF. The DNA of the CDR3 is TGTGCCAGCACTCCCAGGGGGGTTATTCGGGTGAACACTGAAGCTTTCTTT. V is TRBV21-1 and J is TRBJ1-1; the table's D gene call, TRBD1, was not cross checked with the DNA. TRBV21-1 is termed a pseudogene. This CDR3 spans 17 amino acids.

The chain is built from TRBV19 and TRBJ1-5; 9 nucleotides agree with TRBD1. V shed 8 bases and J 7 bases; nucleotides not matched to a gene: 6. The CDR3 contains 13 residues. Germline CDR1 LNHDA, CDR2 SQIVND (reference sequence). The DNA for the CDR3 is TGTGCCAGTTACAGGGGGCGAGGACAGCCCCAGCATTTT. Residues: CASYRGRGQPQHF.

The genes are TRBV2 and TRBJ2-5; TRBD2 matches 7 bases. CDR1 is SNHLY and CDR2 is FYNNEI in the germline V gene. J gave up 5 bases and V 5 bases, and 8 bases lay outside the gene matches. The CDR3 spans 14 residues. The CDR3 DNA follows: TGTGCCAGCAGTACCAGTCTGGGGGGGGAGACCCAGTACTTC. Translated, it gives CASSTSLGGETQYF.

This chain joins TRBV5-1 and TRBJ1-1; TRBD1 agrees at 8 bases. The CDR3 contains 15 residues. V gave up 4 bases and J gave up 1 base; unmatched junction bases: 6. From germline, CDR1 is SGHRS and CDR2 YFSETQ. The CDR3 spells CASSMQGAGNTEAFF. The CDR3 region has the DNA TGCGCCAGCAGCATGCAGGGGGCTGGGAACACTGAAGCTTTCTTT.

This rearrangement joins TRBV12-3 or TRBV12-4 to TRBJ1-6; D not resolved. The CDR3 loop spans 13 amino acids. V was shortened by 5 bases and J by 4 bases, with 6 bases between the two germline ends. CDR3 loop: CASSPGYNSPLHF. CDR3 nucleotide sequence: TGTGCCAGCAGTCCAGGTTATAATTCACCCCTCCACTTT.

This clone was seen a handful of times. This chain uses TRBV5-1 with TRBJ1-3; 7 bases map to TRBD1. The trim removed 1 base at V and 6 bases at J, leaving 4 bases unmatched. CDR1 and CDR2 from the germline V gene are SGHRS and YFSETQ. The CDR3 runs to 14 residues. CDR3 bases: TGCGCCAGCAGCTTGTCAGGGGGTGAAAACACCATATATTTT. Amino acid sequence: CASSLSGGENTIYF.

This chain joins TRBV7-9 and TRBJ2-3, with D tentatively TRBD1 (5 bases). Germline-derived CDR1 and CDR2 are SEHNR and FQNEAQ (reference sequence). This CDR3 spans 14 amino acids. V lost 5 bases and J lost 1, with 10 bases in between. CDR3 DNA sequence: TGTGCCAGCAGCCGAGCACAGGGCACAGATACGCAGTATTTT. Translation: CASSRAQGTDTQYF.

The J gene is TRBJ2-1, the V gene TRBV5-4, with D unresolved. Germline CDR1 is SGHNT and CDR2 is YYREEE (reference sequence). This CDR3 comprises 11 residues. V was shortened by 1 base and J by 10 bases, with 6 bases between the two germline ends. Written as DNA, the CDR3 is TGTGCCAGCAGCTTGTGGCAGGAGCAGTTCTTC. It encodes CASSLWQEQFF.

The V gene is TRBV28, the J gene TRBJ1-5; D not resolved. V was clipped by 5 bases and J by 0 bases, with 20 bases between them. There are 18 residues in the CDR3. Germline assignment: CDR1 MDHEN and CDR2 SYDVKM. This chain's CDR3 is CASSTTTSINYSNQPQHF. DNA of the CDR3: TGTGCCAGCAGTACTACGACCAGCATCAACTATAGCAATCAGCCCCAGCATTTT.

This clone turned up a few times. The chain is built from TRBV18 and TRBJ2-7; no firm D call. The CDR3 runs 16 residues. Trimming pared 0 bases from V and 3 bases from J, leaving 15 bases between. Germline V gives CDR1 KGHSH, CDR2 LQKENI. Here the CDR3 DNA reads TGTGCCAGCTCACCACCGTTGAGAATGGGCCGCTACGAGCAGTACTTC. Protein: CASSPPLRMGRYEQYF.

This chain joins TRBV2 and TRBJ2-6; 10 bases line up with TRBD1. Germline loops: CDR1 SNHLY, CDR2 FYNNEI. This CDR3 is built from 16 residues. After removal of 11 bases from V and 2 bases from J, the junction contained 9 bases not matched to a gene. The CDR3 here is CAGAPGQGTGANVLTF. As DNA, the CDR3 is TGTGCCGGGGCTCCGGGACAGGGGACTGGGGCCAACGTCCTGACTTTC.

This chain uses TRBV6-1 with TRBJ1-2; tentative D call: TRBD1 (5 bases). V was trimmed by 3 bases and J by 5 bases, leaving 7 bases between them. This CDR3 has 12 amino acids. The germline CDR1 and CDR2 sequences are MNHNS and SASEGT. The CDR3 DNA reads TGTGCCAGCAGTGAGGGGCGTTATGGCTACACCTTC. Its protein product is CASSEGRYGYTF.

The chain recombines TRBV7-2 with TRBJ2-3; D is undetermined. The germline V and J ends were trimmed by 3 bases and 1 base, with 11 bases remaining between them. The CDR3 is 15 amino acids. CDR1 and CDR2 (germline): SGHTA, FQGNSA. CDR3: CASSLELGGTDTQYF. CDR3 bases: TGTGCCAGCAGCTTGGAGCTAGGCGGCACAGATACGCAGTATTTT.

The V and J genes are TRBV7-9 and TRBJ2-4, with D possibly matching TRBD2 (5 bases). Trimming shortened V by 2 bases and J by 1 base, and 12 bases separated the two germline ends. Germline values: CDR1 SEHNR, CDR2 FQNEAQ (reference sequence). The CDR3 totals 16 residues. DNA for the CDR3: TGTGCCAGCAGCTTACCCACGACGGGGGCCAAAAACATTCAGTACTTC. This gives the protein CASSLPTTGAKNIQYF.

The rearrangement links TRBV10-1 to TRBJ2-2; TRBD1 matches at 9 bases. The CDR3 runs 14 residues. CDR1 WNHNN and CDR2 SYGVQD come from the germline V gene (reference sequence). The J segment lost 6 bases and the V segment lost 6 bases, leaving 5 bases of the junction unmatched. The CDR3 DNA sequence: TGCGCCAGCAGGTCACAGGGGGCAGCCGGGGAGCTGTTTTTT. Its translation: CASRSQGAAGELFF.

The V and J genes are TRBV7-2 and TRBJ2-7; the match to TRBD1 covers 7 bases. After removal of 5 bases from V and 6 bases from J, the junction contained 7 bases not matched to a gene. In germline, CDR1 is SGHTA, CDR2 FQGNSA. This CDR3 comprises 13 residues. CDR3 nucleotide sequence: TGTGCCAGCAGCGACAGGGTGACACTCGAGCAGTACTTC. Its translation is CASSDRVTLEQYF.

CDR3 nucleotides: TGTGCCAGCTACCCCTATCTGAGGTCGGGACAGGGGTTTAACACCGGGGAGCTGTTTTTT. This gives the protein CASYPYLRSGQGFNTGELFF. This chain uses TRBV28 with TRBJ2-2, with 10 bases lining up with TRBD1. V dropped 8 bases and J dropped 2; count of bases not matched to a gene: 20. The CDR3 length is 20 residues. CDR1 and CDR2 (germline): MDHEN, SYDVKM.

The chain couples TRBV19 to TRBJ1-1, with unresolved D. The germline V gene has CDR1 LNHDA and CDR2 SQIVND (reference sequence). V was trimmed by 4 bases and J by 6 bases, leaving 12 bases between them. The CDR3 runs 13 residues. CDR3 DNA sequence: TGTGCCAGTAGTACGGTTCTGCTGGCTGAAGCTTTCTTT. This encodes CASSTVLLAEAFF.

J is TRBJ1-6 and V is TRBV6-1; possible D gene TRBD1, 5 bases. Trimming shortened V by 0 bases and J by 5 bases, and 8 bases separated the two germline ends. In germline, CDR1 is MNHNS, CDR2 SASEGT. This CDR3 contains 15 residues. The DNA for the CDR3 is TGTGCCAGCAGTGAAGCGAGGGGAAATAATTCACCCCTCCACTTT. This encodes CASSEARGNNSPLHF.

The chain combines TRBV28 with TRBJ2-7; TRBD1 is a possible D gene (6 bases). The length of the CDR3 is 15 residues. Germline V gives CDR1 MDHEN, CDR2 SYDVKM. Trimming took 3 bases from V and 3 from J, leaving 15 bases between them. DNA of the CDR3: TGTGCCAGCAGTTTTTACAGGGCCCGGGGCTACGAGCAGTACTTC. This encodes CASSFYRARGYEQYF.

The V and J genes are TRBV7-8 and TRBJ1-1; D is ambiguous. Germline values: CDR1 SGHVS, CDR2 FQNEAQ. The CDR3 covers 15 residues. Between the trimmed V and J ends, which lost 4 bases and 2 bases, there was a span of 14 bases. CDR3 amino acids: CASSSLSGENTEAFF. Written as DNA, the CDR3 is TGTGCCAGCAGCTCGTTGTCTGGGGAAAACACTGAAGCTTTCTTT.

The chain is built from TRBV7-8 and TRBJ1-2; 10 bases are a match to TRBD1. This CDR3 has 14 residues. V trimming: 4 bases; J trimming: 7 bases; junction bases outside the gene matches: 6. The germline gives CDR1 SGHVS, CDR2 FQNEAQ. CDR3 DNA: TGTGCCAGCAGCTGGGGACAGGGGAAGGGTGGCTACACCTTC. It specifies CASSWGQGKGGYTF. Full variable domain (missing parts from reference TRBV7-8 and TRBJ1-2): GAGVSQSPRYKVAKRGQDVALRCDPISGHVSLFWYQQALGQGPEFLTYFQNEAQLDKSGLPSDRFFAERPEGSVSTLKIQRTQQEDSAVYLCASSWGQGKGGYTFGSGTRLTVV.

This clone was found once. This chain links TRBV9 with TRBJ1-6; D not resolved. The CDR3 loop spans 14 amino acids. Germline V CDR1 and CDR2: SGDLS, YYNGEE. V gave up 0 bases and J gave up 13 bases, with 14 bases separating them. CDR3: CASSVDGRSRPLHF. CDR3 DNA sequence: TGTGCCAGCAGCGTAGACGGTCGGAGCAGGCCCCTCCACTTT.

This chain joins TRBV7-3 and TRBJ2-3; D gene uncertain. This CDR3 has 14 amino acids. Trimming stripped 3 bases from V and 3 bases from J, with 10 bases between. Germline-derived CDR1 and CDR2 are SGHTA and FQGTGA. The CDR3 sequence is CASSLVGKTDTQYF. The CDR3 DNA is TGTGCCAGCAGCTTGGTTGGTAAAACAGATACGCAGTATTTT.

This chain connects TRBV2 to TRBJ2-3, with D uncertain. CDR3 length equals 11 residues. Per germline, CDR1 SNHLY and CDR2 FYNNEI. Trimming shortened V by 6 bases and J by 7 bases, and 8 bases separated the two germline ends. The CDR3 sequence is CASSPAYTQYF. The CDR3 region has the DNA TGTGCCAGCAGCCCGGCATATACGCAGTATTTT.

V usage is TRBV7-2 and J usage is TRBJ2-1; 11 nucleotides align to TRBD2. CDR1 and CDR2 from the germline V gene are SGHTA and FQGNSA. This CDR3 has 15 residues. Losses at the gene ends were 4 bases for V and 4 bases for J; bases not matched to a gene: 3. The CDR3 here is CASSSGTSGYNEQFF. The CDR3 nucleotides read TGTGCCAGCAGCTCAGGGACTAGCGGATACAATGAGCAGTTCTTC.

The chain has TRBV5-4 and TRBJ1-3; the D gene is possibly TRBD1 (5 bases). This CDR3 region has 16 residues. V was clipped by 4 bases and J by 0 bases, with 14 bases between them. The V gene's germline CDR1 is SGHNT and CDR2 YYREEE (reference sequence). The CDR3 protein is CASSPVTDSSGNTIYF. In DNA form, the CDR3 reads TGTGCCAGCAGCCCGGTGACAGATTCCTCTGGAAACACCATATATTTT.